The 18 T cell receptor beta chains given below trace back to one sample, sequenced in a study of T cell repertoires in cytomegalovirus infection. TCRdb re-derived calls from the reads in MiXCR, one entry per CDR3 protein. Of about 35,000 distinct CDR3 sequences in the sample, 52% were seen once. Which antigens these TCRs recognize remains unknown. The specimen comprised CD8+ T cells from cultured PBMCs, sampled from culture after CMV antigen stimulation. The receptors stem from a human donor in good health (CMV status not recorded). Some clones in this sample may be carry-over from other donors' samples.

CDR3 region: CAISPAGTGRNSPLHF. The CDR3 DNA sequence: TGTGCCATCAGCCCCGCCGGGACAGGGAGGAATTCACCCCTCCACTTT. The V and J genes are TRBV10-3 and TRBJ1-6, with 9 nucleotides matching TRBD1. Per the germline V gene, CDR1 is ENHRY and CDR2 is SYGVKD. The CDR3 runs to 16 residues. Trimming took 6 bases from V and 7 from J; bases not matched to a gene: 10.

V is TRBV25-1 and J is TRBJ2-3; TRBD2 matches 9 bases. The J segment lost 8 bases and the V segment lost 2 bases, leaving 14 bases of the junction unmatched. This CDR3 region has 17 residues. The germline V gene has CDR1 MGHDK and CDR2 SYGVNS. This CDR3 is CASSEATSGIGGATQYF. CDR3 nucleotide sequence: TGTGCCAGCAGTGAAGCGACTAGCGGCATCGGGGGAGCTACGCAGTATTTT.

V and J are TRBV7-3 and TRBJ2-5; weak D call: TRBD2 (7 bases). Germline lookup yields CDR1 SGHTA and CDR2 FQGTGA. The CDR3 loop spans 14 amino acids. Trimming stripped 3 bases from V and 1 base from J, with 9 bases between. In DNA form, the CDR3 reads TGTGCCAGCAGCTTGGCGGGGGCCCAAGAGACCCAGTACTTC. It encodes CASSLAGAQETQYF.

This clonotype was seen repeatedly, ten times or more. V usage is TRBV7-6 and J usage is TRBJ2-1; D uncertain. This CDR3 region has 13 residues. CDR1 and CDR2 from the germline V gene are SGHVS and FNYEAQ. Trimming removed 0 bases from V and 10 bases from J, with 10 bases in between. CDR3 sequence: CASSLAKGTEQFF. In nucleotides, the CDR3 is TGTGCCAGCAGCTTAGCGAAAGGAACCGAGCAGTTCTTC.

The CDR3 spells CASSSMTGAYEQYF. In DNA form, the CDR3 reads TGTGCCAGCAGCTCGATGACAGGCGCCTACGAGCAGTACTTC. V and J are TRBV7-3 and TRBJ2-7; D is perhaps TRBD1 (6 bases). The CDR3 spans 14 residues. The germline gives CDR1 SGHTA, CDR2 FQGTGA. V lost 4 bases and J 2 bases, leaving 12 bases between the germline ends.

The V and J genes are TRBV24-1 and TRBJ2-3, with 8 bases that match TRBD1. Germline-derived CDR1 and CDR2 are KGHDR and SFDVKD. J gave up 0 bases and V 3 bases, and 7 bases lay outside the gene matches. The CDR3 is made up of 17 amino acids. CDR3 amino acids: CATSDPGTGDSTDTQYF. Here the CDR3 DNA reads TGTGCCACCAGTGATCCGGGGACAGGTGATAGCACAGATACGCAGTATTTT.

The V call is TRBV7-9, the J call TRBJ2-7; no clear D gene. Trimming pared 6 bases from V and 0 bases from J, leaving 9 bases between. The CDR3 runs 13 residues. CDR1 is SEHNR, CDR2 FQNEAQ, per germline (reference sequence). The CDR3 DNA reads TGTGCCAGCAGTTCCGGGTCCTCCTACGAGCAGTACTTC. Translation gives CASSSGSSYEQYF.

This chain's CDR3 is CASSFWGTGTEAFF. In DNA, the CDR3 is TGTGCCAGCAGTTTCTGGGGCACAGGCACTGAAGCTTTCTTT. The V gene is TRBV28, the J gene TRBJ1-1, with TRBD1 as a possible D gene (5 bases). The CDR3 has 14 amino acids. V lost 3 bases and J 4 bases, leaving 12 bases between the germline ends. The V gene's germline CDR1 is MDHEN and CDR2 SYDVKM.

The rearrangement joins TRBV20-1 to TRBJ2-1; 7 bases map to TRBD2. Germline V gene lookup returns CDR1 DFQATT and CDR2 SNEGSKA (reference sequence). The trim removed 5 bases at V and 8 bases at J, leaving 18 bases unmatched. The length of the CDR3 is 16 residues. The chain's CDR3 is CSASYPGLAALDEQFF. CDR3 bases: TGCAGTGCTTCTTATCCGGGGCTAGCGGCCTTGGATGAGCAGTTCTTC.

CDR3 region: CASSQERSSGSSEQFF. The CDR3 coding sequence is TGCGCCAGCAGCCAAGAGAGATCTAGCGGGAGCAGTGAGCAGTTCTTC. This chain connects TRBV4-1 to TRBJ2-1; 10 nucleotides match TRBD2. CDR1 and CDR2 from the germline V gene are MGHRA and YSYEKL. This CDR3 comprises 16 residues. Unmatched junction bases numbered 8, after V lost 0 bases and J lost 9 bases.

A note on this clonotype: The junction and the germline gene differ at one end; a read error may be behind it. The chain employs TRBV4-1 and TRBJ2-7; 7 bases agree with TRBD2. CDR3 length: 16 amino acids. Germline V gives CDR1 MGHRA, CDR2 YSYEKL. Here the CDR3 reads CASSQDPSGELYEQYF. For the CDR3, the DNA is TGTGCCAGCAGCCAAGATCCAAGCGGGGAGCTCTACGAGCAGTACTTC.

The chain links TRBV12-3 or TRBV12-4 to TRBJ1-1; D is unclear. Trimming took 5 bases from V and 3 from J, leaving 16 bases between them. This CDR3 region has 15 residues. CDR3 nucleotides: TGTGCCAGCAGTGCCTCCCGGACCCTCCACACTGAAGCTTTCTTT. Its translation: CASSASRTLHTEAFF.

This chain connects TRBV7-6 to TRBJ1-1; D is possibly TRBD1 (5 bases). CDR1 is SGHVS and CDR2 is FNYEAQ in the germline V gene. Trimming took off 5 bases at V and 7 bases at J, with 14 bases between the two ends. The CDR3 totals 13 residues. The chain's CDR3 is CASSPTAGGEAFF. The CDR3 nucleotides are TGTGCCAGCAGCCCTACTGCCGGGGGTGAAGCTTTCTTT.

The genes are TRBV2 and TRBJ2-3; TRBD1 agrees at 10 bases. The CDR3 length is 18 residues. Germline V gives CDR1 SNHLY, CDR2 FYNNEI. V lost 7 bases to trimming and J lost 1 base; unmatched junction nucleotides: 14. The CDR3 bases are TGTGCCAGCACCCGCCCCCTCTCGGGGACAGGGGGCACAGATACGCAGTATTTT. This encodes CASTRPLSGTGGTDTQYF.

The sample holds many counts of this clonotype. The J gene is TRBJ1-3, the V gene TRBV6-1; D may be TRBD1 (6 bases). V dropped 5 bases and J dropped 0 bases, with 11 bases sitting between them. Per the germline V gene, CDR1 is MNHNS and CDR2 is SASEGT. CDR3 size: 15 residues. This CDR3 is CASSPGHYSGNTIYF. The CDR3 coding sequence is TGTGCCAGCAGTCCGGGACACTACTCTGGAAACACCATATATTTT.

As regards this clonotype: This CDR3 is missing its conserved last phenylalanine or tryptophan, likely due to a read error. This chain connects TRBV11-2 to TRBJ2-1; 7 bases are shared with TRBD2. Germline assignment: CDR1 SGHAT and CDR2 FQNNGV. This CDR3 comprises 17 residues. The V segment lost 3 bases and the J segment 4 bases; nucleotides outside the gene matches: 12. The CDR3 spells CASSLPLLAGEYNEQFS. The CDR3 region has the DNA TGTGCCAGCAGCTTGCCGTTGCTCGCGGGGGAGTACAATGAGCAGTTCTCC.

This clonotype was seen a handful of times. This rearrangement joins TRBV7-9 to TRBJ2-1; 16 bases line up with TRBD2. V trimming: 4 bases; J trimming: 4 bases; junction bases outside the gene matches: 10. Germline V lookup: CDR1 SEHNR, CDR2 FQNEAQ (reference sequence). CDR3 size: 19 residues. CDR3 DNA: TGTGCCAGCAGCTCCTCCTGGGGACTAGCGGGAGGGCCTTACAATGAGCAGTTCTTC. Its translation is CASSSSWGLAGGPYNEQFF.

This clonotype has at least ten counts. This chain connects TRBV7-3 to TRBJ2-2, with 9 bases that match TRBD1. V was pared by 3 bases and J by 6 bases, with 8 bases of the junction left unmatched. Germline-derived CDR1 and CDR2 are SGHTA and FQGTGA. This CDR3 contains 16 residues. CDR3 DNA sequence: TGTGCCAGCAGCTTCGCTGGGACAGGGACCCCCGGGGAGCTGTTTTTT. It translates to CASSFAGTGTPGELFF. The variable domain in full, with the rest retrieved from reference TRBV7-3 and TRBJ2-2, is GAGVSQTPSNKVTEKGKYVELRCDPISGHTALYWYRQSLGQGPEFLIYFQGTGAADDSGLPNDRFFAVRPEGSVSTLKIQRTERGDSAVYLCASSFAGTGTPGELFFGEGSRLTVL.